This TCR beta chain was observed in a study of cytomegalovirus exposure and HLA in healthy donors. General observations from the study: Subsequent analysis found a tendency for first-cohort TCR clusters to co-occur within the 95 to 150 validation repertoires. The classifier was said to identify cytomegalovirus status with high specificity and sensitivity. In vitro work confirmed that a few CMV-associated chains recognize CMV antigens. It was 164 TCR beta chains that were listed as cytomegalovirus-associated.

V was pared by 5 bases and J by 4 bases, with 13 bases between. The germline V gene encodes CDR1 SGHTA and CDR2 FQGNSA. This CDR3 comprises 14 residues. Notes on this clone: Its antigen is as yet unknown.

This table comes from immunoSEQ multiplex PCR, and its TCRdb copy is limited to in-frame clones, with some not included. The table includes about 110,000 clones, roughly 90% detected once. This sequence joins TRBV7-2 and TRBJ2-3; tentative D call: TRBD2 (6 bases). Sequencing was carried out using PBMCs. The sequence derives from a woman under 30 in good health and CMV-seronegative. Here the CDR3 reads CASSISRGSDTQYF. The CDR3 DNA is TGTGCCAGCAGCATATCCCGGGGGTCAGATACGCAGTATTTT.